This T cell receptor (beta chain) originates from a study of T-cell reconstitution after alpha-beta-depleted transplantation in children. Researchers prepared the TCRbeta library using unique molecular identifiers, the study reports. One entry per CDR3 protein, called by TCRdb with MiXCR from the PCR reads. This table holds hundreds of thousands of distinct CDR3 sequences, roughly a tenth found once. This clonotype was seen a handful of times. The CDR3 is made up of 13 amino acids. V dropped 2 bases and J dropped 7; count of bases not matched to a gene: 5. Germline lookup yields CDR1 DFQATT and CDR2 SNEGSKA (reference sequence).

The V and J genes are TRBV20-1 and TRBJ1-2, with 9 bases lining up with TRBD1. The specimen comprised PBMCs from the stem cell graft donor, sampled from the stem cell graft. This clonotype was sampled from a human donor who donated a stem cell graft to a child with acute myeloid leukemia. Here the CDR3 DNA reads TGCAGTGCTAGATACACGACAGGGGGTGGCTACACCTTC. It yields the protein CSARYTTGGGYTF.